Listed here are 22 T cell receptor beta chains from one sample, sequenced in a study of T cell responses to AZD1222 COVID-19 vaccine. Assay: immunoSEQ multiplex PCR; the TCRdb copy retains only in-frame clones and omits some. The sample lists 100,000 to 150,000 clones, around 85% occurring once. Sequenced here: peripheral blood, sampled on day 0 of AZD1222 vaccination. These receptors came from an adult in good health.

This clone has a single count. Here the CDR3 reads CASSLAGGQYF. Here the CDR3 DNA reads TGTGCCAGCAGCTTAGCGGGGGGGCAGTACTTC. V usage is TRBV28 and J usage is TRBJ2-4; 11 bases agree with TRBD2. The CDR3 contains 11 residues. Trimming at V came to 6 bases and at J to 13 bases, leaving 2 bases not matched to a gene. Germline-derived CDR1 and CDR2 are MDHEN and SYDVKM.

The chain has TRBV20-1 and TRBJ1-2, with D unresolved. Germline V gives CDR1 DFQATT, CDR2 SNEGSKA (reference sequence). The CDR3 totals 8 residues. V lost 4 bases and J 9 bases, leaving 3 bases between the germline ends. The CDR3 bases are TGCAGTGCTACCAGCTACACCTTC. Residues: CSATSYTF.

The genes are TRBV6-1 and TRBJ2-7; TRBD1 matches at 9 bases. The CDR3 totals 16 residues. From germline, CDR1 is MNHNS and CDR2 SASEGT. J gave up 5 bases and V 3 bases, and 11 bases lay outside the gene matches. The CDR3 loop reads CASSDDSGTGSNEQYF. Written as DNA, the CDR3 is TGTGCCAGCAGTGACGACTCCGGGACAGGGAGTAACGAGCAGTACTTC.

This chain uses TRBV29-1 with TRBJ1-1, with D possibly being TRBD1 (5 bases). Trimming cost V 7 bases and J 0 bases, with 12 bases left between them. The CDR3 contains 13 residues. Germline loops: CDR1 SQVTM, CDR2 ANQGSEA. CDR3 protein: CSAGTSMNTEAFF. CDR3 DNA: TGCAGCGCCGGGACCTCTATGAACACTGAAGCTTTCTTT.

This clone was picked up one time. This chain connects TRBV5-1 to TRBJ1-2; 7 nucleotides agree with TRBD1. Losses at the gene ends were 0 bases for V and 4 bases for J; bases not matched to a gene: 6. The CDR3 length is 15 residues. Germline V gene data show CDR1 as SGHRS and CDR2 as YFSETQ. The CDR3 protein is CASSLATGELYGYTF. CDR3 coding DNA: TGCGCCAGCAGCTTGGCTACAGGGGAGCTCTATGGCTACACCTTC.

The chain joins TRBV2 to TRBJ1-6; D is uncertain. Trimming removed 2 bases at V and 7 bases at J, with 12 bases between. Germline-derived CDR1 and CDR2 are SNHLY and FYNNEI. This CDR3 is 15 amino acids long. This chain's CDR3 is CASSEWGRWNSPLHF. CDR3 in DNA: TGTGCCAGCAGTGAATGGGGAAGGTGGAATTCACCCCTCCACTTT. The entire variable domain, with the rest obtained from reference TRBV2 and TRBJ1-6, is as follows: EPEVTQTPSHQVTQMGQEVILRCVPISNHLYFYWYRQILGQKVEFLVSFYNNEISEKSEIFDDQFSVERPDGSNFTLKIRSTKLEDSAMYFCASSEWGRWNSPLHFGNGTRLTVT.

DNA of the CDR3: TGTGCCAGCAGTAAGCCGTCCGGCACAGATACGCAGTATTTT. It yields the protein CASSKPSGTDTQYF. The V gene is TRBV2, the J gene TRBJ2-3; D is unclear. CDR1 and CDR2 from the germline V gene are SNHLY and FYNNEI. This CDR3 region has 14 residues. Trimming took 5 bases from V and 1 from J, leaving 10 bases between them.

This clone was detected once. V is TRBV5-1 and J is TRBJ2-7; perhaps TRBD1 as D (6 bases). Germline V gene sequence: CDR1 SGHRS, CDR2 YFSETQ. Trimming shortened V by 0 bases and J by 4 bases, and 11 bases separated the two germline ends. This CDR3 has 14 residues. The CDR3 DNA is TGCGCCAGCAGCTTGGGGGACATTTTTTACGAGCAGTACTTC. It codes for CASSLGDIFYEQYF.

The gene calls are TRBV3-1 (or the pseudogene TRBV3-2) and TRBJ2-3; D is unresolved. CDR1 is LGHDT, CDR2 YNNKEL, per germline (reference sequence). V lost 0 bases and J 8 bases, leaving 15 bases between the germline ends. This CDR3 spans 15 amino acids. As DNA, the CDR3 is TGTGCCAGCAGCCAAGACGTAGCCCTCTCGGGTACGCAGTATTTT. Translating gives CASSQDVALSGTQYF.

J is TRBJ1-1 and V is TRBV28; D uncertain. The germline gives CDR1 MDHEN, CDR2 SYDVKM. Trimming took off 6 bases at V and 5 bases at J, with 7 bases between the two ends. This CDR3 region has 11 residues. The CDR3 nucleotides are TGTGCCAGCAGCTTAGCGACTGAAGCTTTCTTT. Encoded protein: CASSLATEAFF.

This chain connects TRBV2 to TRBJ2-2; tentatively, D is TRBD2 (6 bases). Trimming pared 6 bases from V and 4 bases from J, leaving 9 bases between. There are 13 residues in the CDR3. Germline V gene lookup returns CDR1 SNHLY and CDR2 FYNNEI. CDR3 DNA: TGTGCCAGCAGGGGGACTTTCACCGGGGAGCTGTTTTTT. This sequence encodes CASRGTFTGELFF.

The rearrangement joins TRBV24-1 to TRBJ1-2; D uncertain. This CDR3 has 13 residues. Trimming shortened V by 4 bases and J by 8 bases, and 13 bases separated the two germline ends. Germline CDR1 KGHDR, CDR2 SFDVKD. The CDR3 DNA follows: TGTGCCACCAGTGACAACCCCCCAGCCGGCTACACCTTC. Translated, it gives CATSDNPPAGYTF.

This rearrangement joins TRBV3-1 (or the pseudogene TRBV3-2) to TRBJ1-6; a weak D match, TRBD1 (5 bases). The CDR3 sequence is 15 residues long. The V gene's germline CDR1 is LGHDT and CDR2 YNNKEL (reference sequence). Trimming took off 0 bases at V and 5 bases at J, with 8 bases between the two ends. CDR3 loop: CASSQEVRDNSPLHF. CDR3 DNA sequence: TGTGCCAGCAGCCAAGAGGTCAGGGATAATTCACCCCTCCACTTT.

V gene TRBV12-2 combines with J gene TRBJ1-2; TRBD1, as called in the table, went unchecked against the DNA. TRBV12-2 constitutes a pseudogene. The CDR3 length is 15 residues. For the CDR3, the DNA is TGTGCAAGTCGCCCCGCGATGGGCGCTGACTATGGCTACACCTTC. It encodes CASRPAMGADYGYTF.

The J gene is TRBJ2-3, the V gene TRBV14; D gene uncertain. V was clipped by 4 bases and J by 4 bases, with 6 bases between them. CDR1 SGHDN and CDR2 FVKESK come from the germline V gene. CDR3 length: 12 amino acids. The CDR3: CASSRESDTQYF. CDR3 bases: TGTGCCAGCAGCCGCGAATCAGATACGCAGTATTTT.

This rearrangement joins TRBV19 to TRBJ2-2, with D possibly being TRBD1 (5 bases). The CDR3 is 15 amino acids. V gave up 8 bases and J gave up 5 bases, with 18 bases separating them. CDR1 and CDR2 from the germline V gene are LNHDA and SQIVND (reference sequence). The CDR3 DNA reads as TGTGCCAGTTTCCCAGGACAACTGTTAACCGGGGAGCTGTTTTTT. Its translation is CASFPGQLLTGELFF.

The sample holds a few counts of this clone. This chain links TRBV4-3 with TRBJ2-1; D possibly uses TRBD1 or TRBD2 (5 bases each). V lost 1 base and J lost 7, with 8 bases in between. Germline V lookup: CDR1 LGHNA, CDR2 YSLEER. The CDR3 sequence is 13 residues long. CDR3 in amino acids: CASSQGWGNEQFF. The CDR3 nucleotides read TGCGCCAGCAGCCAAGGCTGGGGGAATGAGCAGTTCTTC.

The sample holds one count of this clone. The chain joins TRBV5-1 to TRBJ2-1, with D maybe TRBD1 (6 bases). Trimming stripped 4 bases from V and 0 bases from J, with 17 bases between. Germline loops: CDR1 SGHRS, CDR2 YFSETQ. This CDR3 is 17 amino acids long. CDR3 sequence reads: CASSPGTSRVSYNEQFF. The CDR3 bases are TGCGCCAGCAGCCCCGGGACATCTCGGGTCTCCTACAATGAGCAGTTCTTC.

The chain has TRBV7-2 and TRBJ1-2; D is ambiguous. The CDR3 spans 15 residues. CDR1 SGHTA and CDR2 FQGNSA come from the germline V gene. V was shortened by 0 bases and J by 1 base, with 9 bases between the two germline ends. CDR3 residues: CASSLAGMINYGYTF. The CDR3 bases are TGTGCCAGCAGCTTAGCTGGTATGATTAACTATGGCTACACCTTC.

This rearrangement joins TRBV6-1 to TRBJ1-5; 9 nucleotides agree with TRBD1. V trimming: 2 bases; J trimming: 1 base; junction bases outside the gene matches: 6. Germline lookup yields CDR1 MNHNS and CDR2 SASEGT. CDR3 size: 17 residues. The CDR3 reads CASSEIGTGWSNQPQHF. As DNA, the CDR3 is TGTGCCAGCAGTGAAATAGGGACAGGGTGGAGCAATCAGCCCCAGCATTTT.

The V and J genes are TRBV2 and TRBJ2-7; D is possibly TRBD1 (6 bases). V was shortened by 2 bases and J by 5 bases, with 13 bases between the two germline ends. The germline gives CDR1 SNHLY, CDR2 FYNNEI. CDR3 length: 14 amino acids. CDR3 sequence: CASSESGHGDEQYF. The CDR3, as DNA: TGTGCCAGCAGTGAATCGGGACACGGGGACGAGCAGTACTTC.

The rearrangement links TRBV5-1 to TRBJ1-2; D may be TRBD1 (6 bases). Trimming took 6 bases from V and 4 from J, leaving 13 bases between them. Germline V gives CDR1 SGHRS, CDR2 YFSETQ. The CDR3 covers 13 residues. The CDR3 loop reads CASIRDTLYGYTF. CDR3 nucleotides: TGCGCCAGCATTAGGGACACCCTCTATGGCTACACCTTC.